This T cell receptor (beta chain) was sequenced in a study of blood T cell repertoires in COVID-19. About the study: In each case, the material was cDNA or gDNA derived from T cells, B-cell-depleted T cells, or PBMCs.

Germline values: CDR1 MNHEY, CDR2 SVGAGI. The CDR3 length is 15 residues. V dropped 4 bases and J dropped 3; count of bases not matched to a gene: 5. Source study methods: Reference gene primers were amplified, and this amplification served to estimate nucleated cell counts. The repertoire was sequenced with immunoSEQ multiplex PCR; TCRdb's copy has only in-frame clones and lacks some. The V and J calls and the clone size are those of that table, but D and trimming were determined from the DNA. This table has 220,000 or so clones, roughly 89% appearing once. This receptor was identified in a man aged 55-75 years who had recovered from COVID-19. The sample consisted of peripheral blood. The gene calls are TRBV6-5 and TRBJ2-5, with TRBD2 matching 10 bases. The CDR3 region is CASSSWTSGKETQYF. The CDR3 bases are TGTGCCAGCAGTTCTTGGACTAGCGGAAAAGAGACCCAGTACTTC.